The 14 T cell receptor beta chains in this list originate from one sample, sequenced in a study of radiation and T cells in renal cell carcinoma. Described time point: blood 2 weeks post-SBRT. The treatment was: 15 Gy SBRT to primary tumor, nephrectomy 4 weeks later. Assay used: immunoSEQ multiplex PCR; TCRdb lists only in-frame clones, some missing. This sample yields about 150,000 clones, of which 87% are seen a single time; roughly 13% belongs to the top ten. The starting material was blood, obtained from a patient whose treatment included radiotherapy and nephrectomy. The source of these receptors is a woman aged 45-59 years with renal cell carcinoma.

The genes are TRBV9 and TRBJ2-1; D is uncertain. There are 17 residues in the CDR3. The V gene's germline CDR1 is SGDLS and CDR2 YYNGEE. With 0 bases removed from V and 1 base from J, the gap between germline ends came to 14 bases. CDR3 bases: TGTGCCAGCAGCGTAGGTAGTACGCTGTCATCCTACAATGAGCAGTTCTTC. Protein: CASSVGSTLSSYNEQFF.

V usage is TRBV14 and J usage is TRBJ2-2, with D maybe TRBD1 (6 bases). Trimming removed 4 bases from V and 4 bases from J, with 13 bases in between. This CDR3 region has 15 residues. Germline-derived CDR1 and CDR2 are SGHDN and FVKESK. The CDR3 DNA follows: TGTGCCAGCAGCCCCCCAGGGGTGGCCACCGGGGAGCTGTTTTTT. Protein: CASSPPGVATGELFF.

The sample holds one count of this clone. The chain recombines TRBV7-9 with TRBJ1-3; no clear D gene. Trimming took off 0 bases at V and 1 base at J, with 4 bases between the two ends. Looked up from germline, CDR1 is SEHNR and CDR2 is FQNEAQ (reference sequence). This CDR3 comprises 14 residues. The CDR3 reads CASSLASSGNTIYF. CDR3 nucleotides: TGTGCCAGCAGCTTAGCGAGTTCTGGAAACACCATATATTTT.

The V and J genes are TRBV9 and TRBJ2-5, with D perhaps matching TRBD2 (6 bases). Trimming took off 3 bases at V and 5 bases at J, with 20 bases between the two ends. This CDR3 has 16 amino acids. Germline lookup yields CDR1 SGDLS and CDR2 YYNGEE. The CDR3 region has the DNA TGTGCCAGCAGCGCACGGGTTGGGGAGGCTGGGGAGACCCAGTACTTC. Translating gives CASSARVGEAGETQYF.

The V call is TRBV7-9, the J call TRBJ1-4; D is uncertain. CDR1 and CDR2 (germline): SEHNR, FQNEAQ (reference sequence). The CDR3 totals 17 residues. The V and J ends lost 0 bases and 8 bases respectively, with 19 bases between them. CDR3: CASSLALGRPLKEKLFF. The CDR3 bases are TGTGCCAGCAGCTTAGCGCTGGGCAGACCCTTAAAGGAAAAACTGTTTTTT.

The rearrangement joins TRBV19 to TRBJ1-2, with D tentatively TRBD1 (6 bases). The germline gives CDR1 LNHDA, CDR2 SQIVND (reference sequence). Trimming took 7 bases from V and 4 from J, leaving 13 bases between them. The CDR3 is 13 residues long. CDR3 in amino acids: CASTPTGGYGYTF. In DNA, the CDR3 is TGTGCCAGTACCCCGACAGGAGGCTATGGCTACACCTTC.

The chain combines TRBV29-1 with TRBJ1-1; D possibly corresponds to TRBD1 (5 bases). Per the germline V gene, CDR1 is SQVTM and CDR2 is ANQGSEA. The CDR3 contains 14 residues. V shed 3 bases and J shed 4 bases, with 15 bases lying between them. DNA of the CDR3: TGCAGCGTTGATGGGGGGAATGGGGCCACTGAAGCTTTCTTT. Amino acid sequence: CSVDGGNGATEAFF.

The rearrangement links TRBV12-5 to TRBJ1-5; D unresolved. V dropped 7 bases and J dropped 0 bases, with 10 bases sitting between them. Germline lookup yields CDR1 LGHNT and CDR2 FRNRAP. The CDR3 sequence is 14 residues long. The CDR3 nucleotides read TGTGCTAGTGCTCCCGGGGATAGCAATCAGCCCCAGCATTTT. Translated, it gives CASAPGDSNQPQHF.

The chain joins TRBV6-6 to TRBJ2-5; possibly TRBD2 for D (6 bases). This CDR3 has 15 amino acids. Germline V lookup: CDR1 MNHNY, CDR2 SVGAGI (reference sequence). V shed 6 bases and J shed 2 bases, with 16 bases lying between them. The CDR3 DNA reads TGTGCCAGCAGCCGCCGTTCGGGGGTTCAAGAGACCCAGTACTTC. This sequence encodes CASSRRSGVQETQYF.

This clone was found a few times. As DNA, the CDR3 is TGTGCCAGCAGCCTACAGGGGTATAATTCACCCCTCCACTTT. The encoded protein is CASSLQGYNSPLHF. V gene TRBV7-3 combines with J gene TRBJ1-6, with TRBD1 matching 7 bases. V shed 5 bases and J 4 bases; nucleotides not matched to a gene: 2. From germline, CDR1 is SGHTA and CDR2 FQGTGA. The CDR3 is 14 residues long.

The chain is built from TRBV6-1 and TRBJ2-7; D is uncertain. Trimming stripped 6 bases from V and 1 base from J, with 4 bases between. The CDR3 runs to 11 residues. CDR1 and CDR2 (germline): MNHNS, SASEGT. CDR3 residues: CASSRSYEQYF. The CDR3 bases are TGTGCCAGCAGCAGGTCCTACGAGCAGTACTTC.

The chain is built from TRBV4-3 and TRBJ2-3, with 7 bases fitting TRBD2. Germline V gives CDR1 LGHNA, CDR2 YSLEER. This CDR3 contains 16 residues. The V gene end was trimmed by 1 base and the J gene end by 2 bases; junction bases not matched to a gene: 6. The CDR3 reads CASSQGEGRSTDTQYF. In DNA form, the CDR3 reads TGCGCCAGCAGCCAAGGGGAGGGCAGATCCACAGATACGCAGTATTTT.

The chain employs TRBV6-1 and TRBJ2-7, with D maybe TRBD1 (6 bases). CDR1 is MNHNS, CDR2 SASEGT, per germline. This CDR3 spans 14 amino acids. V lost 4 bases and J lost 0, with 10 bases in between. The CDR3 DNA sequence: TGTGCCAGCAGTGTAGCAGGGGTCTCCTACGAGCAGTACTTC. This gives the protein CASSVAGVSYEQYF.

The chain joins TRBV7-2 to TRBJ2-5; D unclear. CDR1 is SGHTA, CDR2 FQGNSA, per germline. V lost 1 base and J lost 5, with 8 bases in between. The CDR3 consists of 13 residues. CDR3 sequence reads: CASSLGLFETQYF. Written as DNA, the CDR3 is TGTGCCAGCAGCTTAGGCCTATTTGAGACCCAGTACTTC.